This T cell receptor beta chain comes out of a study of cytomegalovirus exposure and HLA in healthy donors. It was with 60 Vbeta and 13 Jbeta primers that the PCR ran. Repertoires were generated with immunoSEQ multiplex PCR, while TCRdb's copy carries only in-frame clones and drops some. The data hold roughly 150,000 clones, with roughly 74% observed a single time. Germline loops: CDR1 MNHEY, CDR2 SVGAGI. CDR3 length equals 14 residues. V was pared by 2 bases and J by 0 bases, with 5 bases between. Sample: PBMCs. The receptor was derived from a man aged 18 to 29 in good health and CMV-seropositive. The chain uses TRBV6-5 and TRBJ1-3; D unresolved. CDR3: CASSYEYSGNTIYF. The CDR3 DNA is TGTGCCAGCAGTTACGAGTACTCTGGAAACACCATATATTTT.